Below, 13 T cell receptor beta chains from the same sample are listed, as sequenced in a study of T cells in Graves' hyperthyroidism and ophthalmopathy. Regions amplified from RNA transcripts were the TCR beta CDR3 regions. The TCR CDR3 was amplified in a first-round RT-PCR using the HTBI primer set. TCRdb reanalysed the multiplex PCR reads using MiXCR and keeps one entry per CDR3 protein. The sample has roughly 500,000 distinct CDR3 sequences, around a quarter seen once; the top ten hold 11%. Sequencing input: blood. Receptors originate from a woman aged 25-40 years with Graves' ophthalmopathy.

This clonotype was recorded at least ten times. It may be a read error: a sequence one base away is much more abundant. The CDR3 loop reads CANWLAETQYF. The CDR3 DNA reads TGTGCCAACTGGCTAGCAGAGACCCAGTACTTC. This chain joins TRBV6-1 and TRBJ2-5, with a tentative D call TRBD2 (5 bases). CDR1 is MNHNS, CDR2 SASEGT, per germline. This CDR3 comprises 11 residues. V was trimmed by 10 bases and J by 4 bases, leaving 10 bases between them.

This clonotype was seen ten or more times. V is TRBV29-1 and J is TRBJ2-7; D is unclear. Trimming removed 4 bases at V and 0 bases at J, with 7 bases between. Germline CDR1 is SQVTM and CDR2 is ANQGSEA. This CDR3 spans 12 amino acids. This CDR3 reads CSVGGLSYEQYF. As DNA, the CDR3 is TGCAGCGTTGGGGGTCTCTCCTACGAGCAGTACTTC.

This clonotype was counted many times. The chain recombines TRBV6-1 with TRBJ2-7, with a weak D call TRBD2 (5 bases). The CDR3 has 13 amino acids. Deletions cut 3 bases from V and 0 bases from J, with 6 bases between. The germline gives CDR1 MNHNS, CDR2 SASEGT. The chain's CDR3 is CASSDGVSYEQYF. DNA of the CDR3: TGTGCCAGCAGTGACGGGGTCTCCTACGAGCAGTACTTC.

This clonotype was counted at least ten times. This chain joins TRBV11-2 and TRBJ2-7; D is perhaps TRBD1 (6 bases). Germline V gene sequence: CDR1 SGHAT, CDR2 FQNNGV. The length of the CDR3 is 15 residues. Trimming removed 0 bases at V and 0 bases at J, with 9 bases between. The CDR3 DNA reads as TGTGCCAGCAGCTTAGATGGACAGTTCTCCTACGAGCAGTACTTC. It yields the protein CASSLDGQFSYEQYF.

This clonotype was counted ten times or more. The junction differs from germline at one of its ends, possibly a read error. This chain connects TRBV10-3 to TRBJ1-1, with 9 bases aligning to TRBD1. The CDR3 runs 16 residues. CDR1 and CDR2 (germline): ENHRY, SYGVKD. CDR3 amino acids: CAISPGQGRRLTEAFF. The CDR3 coding sequence is TGTGCCATCAGTCCGGGACAGGGACGCCGTTTAACTGAAGCCTTCTTT.

The chain combines TRBV12-3 or TRBV12-4 with TRBJ2-7; TRBD2 matches 11 bases. There are 18 residues in the CDR3. J gave up 1 base and V 1 base, and 9 bases lay outside the gene matches. CDR3 sequence reads: CASSLERIAGGPSYEQYF. The CDR3 bases are TGTGCCAGCAGTTTAGAGCGGATAGCGGGAGGGCCTTCCTACGAGCAGTACTTC.

This clonotype was observed at least ten times. V gene TRBV4-2 combines with J gene TRBJ1-1; D unclear. From germline, CDR1 is LGHNA and CDR2 YNFKEQ. This CDR3 has 16 amino acids. V lost 4 bases to trimming and J lost 4 bases, with 19 bases between them. The chain's CDR3 is CASSRLGPLGGTEAFF. The CDR3 coding sequence is TGTGCCAGCAGCCGCCTAGGACCTCTCGGAGGCACTGAAGCTTTCTTT.

In this sample, this clonotype turned up a few times. CDR3 in amino acids: CATSDGGATNTEAFF. Here the CDR3 DNA reads TGTGCCACCAGTGATGGGGGGGCGACGAACACTGAAGCTTTCTTT. The V call is TRBV24-1, the J call TRBJ1-1, with a weak D call TRBD1 (6 bases). The length of the CDR3 is 15 residues. The V and J ends lost 3 bases and 1 base respectively, with 11 bases between them. Germline V gene sequence: CDR1 KGHDR, CDR2 SFDVKD.

This clonotype was detected ten times or more. The V and J genes are TRBV19 and TRBJ2-5; D may be TRBD1 (6 bases). This CDR3 is 16 amino acids long. V lost 3 bases and J lost 2, with 16 bases in between. Looked up from germline, CDR1 is LNHDA and CDR2 is SQIVND (reference sequence). CDR3 amino acids: CASSMSIWTEQETQYF. The DNA of the CDR3 is TGTGCCAGTAGTATGTCGATCTGGACAGAGCAAGAGACCCAGTACTTC.

The rearrangement uses TRBV4-2 and TRBJ2-7; D may be TRBD2 (6 bases). The CDR3 runs to 15 residues. The ends were cut back, 1 base at V and 6 bases at J, with 16 bases in the middle. Germline V gives CDR1 LGHNA, CDR2 YNFKEQ. The CDR3 region is CASSQVGTSHLEQYF. CDR3 sequence (DNA): TGTGCCAGCAGCCAAGTCGGGACTTCCCACCTCGAGCAGTACTTC.

This clonotype appeared many times. CDR3 sequence reads: CAISEWGGATETQYF. CDR3 coding DNA: TGTGCCATCAGTGAGTGGGGTGGGGCTACGGAGACCCAGTACTTC. V is TRBV10-3 and J is TRBJ2-5; D may be TRBD1 (5 bases). This CDR3 region has 15 residues. CDR1 and CDR2 (germline): ENHRY, SYGVKD. Trimming left V 1 base short and J 5 bases short, with 14 bases between.

This chain uses TRBV20-1 with TRBJ2-5; either TRBD1 or TRBD2 may supply D (5 bases each). CDR1 and CDR2 (germline): DFQATT, SNEGSKA (reference sequence). Trimming took 3 bases from V and 5 from J, leaving 19 bases between them. This CDR3 has 15 residues. The CDR3 DNA is TGCAGTGCTAGCCCGGGGCAGGCCGGCCGGGAGACCCAGTACTTC. Its translation is CSASPGQAGRETQYF.

Many counts were recorded for this clonotype. The gene calls are TRBV2 and TRBJ2-7; 7 nucleotides align to TRBD1. Trimming cost V 8 bases and J 2 bases; bases outside gene matches: 6. The CDR3 length is 13 residues. In germline, CDR1 is SNHLY, CDR2 FYNNEI. The DNA of the CDR3 is TGTGCCAGCCGACAGGGCCCCACCTACGAGCAGTACTTC. Its protein product is CASRQGPTYEQYF.